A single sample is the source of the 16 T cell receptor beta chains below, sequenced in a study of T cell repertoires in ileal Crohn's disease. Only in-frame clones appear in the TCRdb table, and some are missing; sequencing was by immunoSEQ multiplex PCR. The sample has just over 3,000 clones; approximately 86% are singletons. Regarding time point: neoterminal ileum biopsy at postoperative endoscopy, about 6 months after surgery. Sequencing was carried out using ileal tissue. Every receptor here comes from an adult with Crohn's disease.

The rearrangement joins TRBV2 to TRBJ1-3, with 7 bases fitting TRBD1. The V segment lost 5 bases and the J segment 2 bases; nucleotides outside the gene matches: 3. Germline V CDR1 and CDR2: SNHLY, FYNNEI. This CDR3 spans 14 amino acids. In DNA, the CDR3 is TGTGCCAGCAGTTCCGGGACAGCTGGAAACACCATATATTTT. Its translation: CASSSGTAGNTIYF. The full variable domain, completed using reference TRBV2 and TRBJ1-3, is EPEVTQTPSHQVTQMGQEVILRCVPISNHLYFYWYRQILGQKVEFLVSFYNNEISEKSEIFDDQFSVERPDGSNFTLKIRSTKLEDSAMYFCASSSGTAGNTIYFGEGSWLTVV.

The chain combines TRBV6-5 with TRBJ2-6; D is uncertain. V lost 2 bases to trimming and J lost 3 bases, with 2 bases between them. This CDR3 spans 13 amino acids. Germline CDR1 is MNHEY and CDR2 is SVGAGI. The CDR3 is CASSYSGANVLTF. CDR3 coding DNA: TGTGCCAGCAGTTACAGTGGGGCCAACGTCCTGACTTTC.

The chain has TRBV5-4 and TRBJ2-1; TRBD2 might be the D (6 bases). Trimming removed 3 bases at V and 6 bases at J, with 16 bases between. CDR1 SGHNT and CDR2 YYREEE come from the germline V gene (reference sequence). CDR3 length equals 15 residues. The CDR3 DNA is TGTGCCAGCAGCTCGACTAGTCGAACGGGCAATGAGCAGTTCTTC. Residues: CASSSTSRTGNEQFF.

The chain's CDR3 is CASSLAGTSNEKLFF. The CDR3, as DNA: TGTGCCAGCAGCTTAGCAGGGACCTCTAATGAAAAACTGTTTTTT. This chain links TRBV11-2 with TRBJ1-4; a possible D gene is TRBD1 (5 bases). CDR3 size: 15 residues. Germline V CDR1 and CDR2: SGHAT, FQNNGV. With 1 base removed from V and 3 bases from J, the gap between germline ends came to 9 bases.

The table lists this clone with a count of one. The DNA for the CDR3 is TGTGCCAGCAGCCCACGCGGGGGGCAGGTTTCACCCCTCCACTTT. As protein: CASSPRGGQVSPLHF. The chain carries TRBV5-4 and TRBJ1-6; TRBD1 is a possible D gene (6 bases). Trimming cost V 4 bases and J 9 bases, with 17 bases left between them. The CDR3 covers 15 residues. Looked up from germline, CDR1 is SGHNT and CDR2 is YYREEE (reference sequence).

The CDR3 reads CASSEQCGTRCCNQPQHF. CDR3 DNA sequence: TGCGCCAGCAGTGAGCAATGTGGGACACGGTGTTGCAATCAGCCCCAGCATTTT. The chain combines TRBV10-1 with TRBJ1-5, with D possibly being TRBD1 (6 bases). Germline loops: CDR1 WNHNN, CDR2 SYGVQD (reference sequence). Trimming took 2 bases from V and 2 from J, leaving 19 bases between them. The CDR3 loop spans 18 amino acids.

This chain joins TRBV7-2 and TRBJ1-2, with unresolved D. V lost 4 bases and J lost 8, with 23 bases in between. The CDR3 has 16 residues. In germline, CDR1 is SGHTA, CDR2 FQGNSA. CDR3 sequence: CASSSPNRAPTEGYTF. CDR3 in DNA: TGTGCCAGCAGCTCGCCCAACCGGGCCCCGACCGAGGGCTACACCTTC.

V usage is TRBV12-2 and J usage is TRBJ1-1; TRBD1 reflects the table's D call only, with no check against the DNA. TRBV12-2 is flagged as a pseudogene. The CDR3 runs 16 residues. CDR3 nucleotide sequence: TGTGCAAGTCGCTTAAAACCCCGACAGGGACGGAGTGAAGCTTTCTTT. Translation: CASRLKPRQGRSEAFF.

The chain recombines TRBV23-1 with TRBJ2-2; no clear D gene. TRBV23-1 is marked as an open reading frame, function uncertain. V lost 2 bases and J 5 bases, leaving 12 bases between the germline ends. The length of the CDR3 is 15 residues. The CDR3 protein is CASSQQGRGTGELFF. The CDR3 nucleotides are TGCGCCAGCAGTCAACAAGGGCGTGGGACCGGGGAGCTGTTTTTT.

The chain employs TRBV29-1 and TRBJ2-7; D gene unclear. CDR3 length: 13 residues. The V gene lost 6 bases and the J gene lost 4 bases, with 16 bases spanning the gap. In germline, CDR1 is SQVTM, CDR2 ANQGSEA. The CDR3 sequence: CSVILSIQYEQYF. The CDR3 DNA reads TGCAGCGTGATTCTCTCTATTCAATACGAGCAGTACTTC.

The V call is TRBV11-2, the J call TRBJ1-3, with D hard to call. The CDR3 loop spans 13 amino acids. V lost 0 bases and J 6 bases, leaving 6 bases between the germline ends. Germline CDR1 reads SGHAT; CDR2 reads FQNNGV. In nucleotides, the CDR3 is TGTGCCAGCAGCTTAGACTCCCTAAACACCATATATTTT. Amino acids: CASSLDSLNTIYF. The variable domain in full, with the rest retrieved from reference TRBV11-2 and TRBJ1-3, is EAGVAQSPRYKIIEKRQSVAFWCNPISGHATLYWYQQILGQGPKLLIQFQNNGVVDDSQLPKDRFSAERLKGVDSTLKIQPAKLEDSAVYLCASSLDSLNTIYFGEGSWLTVV.

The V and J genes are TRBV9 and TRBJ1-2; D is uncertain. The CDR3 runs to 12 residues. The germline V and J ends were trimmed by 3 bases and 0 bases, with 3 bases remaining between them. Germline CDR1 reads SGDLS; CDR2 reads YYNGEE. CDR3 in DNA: TGTGCCAGCAGCGACACTAACTATGGCTACACCTTC. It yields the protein CASSDTNYGYTF.

The CDR3 region is CASSYPSGANEQFF. The CDR3 DNA sequence: TGTGCCAGCAGTTACCCTAGCGGGGCGAATGAGCAGTTCTTC. The chain couples TRBV6-6 to TRBJ2-1; 9 bases match TRBD2. From germline, CDR1 is MNHNY and CDR2 SVGAGI (reference sequence). CDR3 size: 14 residues. V trimming: 2 bases; J trimming: 7 bases; junction bases outside the gene matches: 3.

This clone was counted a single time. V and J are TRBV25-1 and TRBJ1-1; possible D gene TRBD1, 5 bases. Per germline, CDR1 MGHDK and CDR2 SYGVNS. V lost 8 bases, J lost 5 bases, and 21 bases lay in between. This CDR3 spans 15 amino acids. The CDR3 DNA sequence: TGTGCCAGCGACGCCTATGGGGGGAGTCGGACTGAAGCTTTCTTT. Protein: CASDAYGGSRTEAFF.

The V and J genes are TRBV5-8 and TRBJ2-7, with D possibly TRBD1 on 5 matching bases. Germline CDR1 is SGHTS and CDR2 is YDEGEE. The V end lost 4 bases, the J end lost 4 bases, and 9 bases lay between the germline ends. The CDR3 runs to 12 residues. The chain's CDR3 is CASSGDSYEQYF. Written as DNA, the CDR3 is TGTGCCAGCAGCGGTGACAGTTACGAGCAGTACTTC.

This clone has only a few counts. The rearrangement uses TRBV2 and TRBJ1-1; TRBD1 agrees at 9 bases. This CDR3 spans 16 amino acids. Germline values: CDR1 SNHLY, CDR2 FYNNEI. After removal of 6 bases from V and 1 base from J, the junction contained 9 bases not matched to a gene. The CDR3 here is CASRPDRGGGNTEAFF. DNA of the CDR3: TGTGCCAGCAGACCGGACAGGGGTGGTGGGAACACTGAAGCTTTCTTT.